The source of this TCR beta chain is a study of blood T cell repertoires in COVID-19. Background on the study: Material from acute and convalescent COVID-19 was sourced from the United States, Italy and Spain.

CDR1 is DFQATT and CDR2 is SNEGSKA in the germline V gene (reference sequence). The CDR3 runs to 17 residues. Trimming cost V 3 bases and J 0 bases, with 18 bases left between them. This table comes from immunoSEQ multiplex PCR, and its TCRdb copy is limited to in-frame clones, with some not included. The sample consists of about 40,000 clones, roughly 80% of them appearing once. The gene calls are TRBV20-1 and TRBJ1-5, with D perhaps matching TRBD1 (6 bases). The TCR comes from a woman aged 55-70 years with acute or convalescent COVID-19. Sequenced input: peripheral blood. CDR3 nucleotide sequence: TGCAGTGCTAGTGTAGGGGGAAGCTCAATTAGCAATCAGCCCCAGCATTTT. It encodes CSASVGGSSISNQPQHF.